This TCR beta chain was profiled in a study of T cells in Graves' hyperthyroidism and ophthalmopathy. Points from the study as a whole: Most clonotypes expanded in the thyroid (above 0.001) were also present in blood.

Remarks on this clonotype: The antigen is undetermined.

This blood was taken when hyperthyroidism was first diagnosed, before any ophthalmopathy symptoms existed. Regions amplified from RNA transcripts were the TCR beta CDR3 regions. HTBI primers were used for first-round RT-PCR of the TCR CDR3. From the multiplex PCR reads, TCRdb called clonotypes with MiXCR, one entry per CDR3 protein. Here the sample spans some 400,000 distinct CDR3 sequences, approximately 15% being singletons. Germline V gives CDR1 SGHRS, CDR2 YFSETQ. Unmatched junction bases numbered 9, after V lost 2 bases and J lost 8 bases. The CDR3 sequence is 15 residues long. What was sequenced was blood. The TCR comes from a man aged 25-40 years with Graves' hyperthyroidism that later progressed to Graves' ophthalmopathy. The chain links TRBV5-1 to TRBJ1-4, with 7 bases that match TRBD1. The CDR3 is CASSFLTGRGEKLFF. In DNA, the CDR3 is TGCGCCAGCAGCTTTTTGACAGGGAGAGGGGAAAAACTGTTTTTT. The full variable domain, its missing parts supplied by reference TRBV5-1 and TRBJ1-4, is KAGVTQTPRYLIKTRGQQVTLSCSPISGHRSVSWYQQTPGQGLQFLFEYFSETQRNKGNFPGRFSGRQFSNSRSEMNVSTLELGDSALYLCASSFLTGRGEKLFFGSGTQLSVL.